The 14 T cell receptor beta chains presented below share a single source sample, sequenced in a study of T cells expressing NK-cell markers (dated by TCRdb to 2018 to 2021). Preparation of the library involved 5' RACE. TCRdb lists the instrument as Illumina HiSeq 2000. The reads, reprocessed by TCRdb, yield one row per CDR3 protein sequence and no DNA. This sample's table carries 400,000 to 550,000 distinct CDR3 sequences. More than 7% of the sample belongs to the ten largest clones. Material for sequencing was blood T cells: a sorted CD56 or NKG2C T cell subset, CD4+ or CD8+ T cells, or bulk PBMC T cells (not recorded which). These receptors came from a woman between 18 and 69 years old in good health.

This chain links TRBV10-1 with TRBJ2-3; the D gene TCRdb calls, TRBD2, cannot be checked with no DNA. The CDR3 contains 16 residues. The V gene's germline CDR1 is WNHNN and CDR2 SYGVQD (reference sequence). The CDR3 region is CASSEGASEGTDTQYF.

The chain recombines TRBV25-1 with TRBJ1-1; TCRdb picks TRBD1, but there is no DNA to check that call. The CDR3 covers 16 residues. CDR1 is MGHDK and CDR2 is SYGVNS in the germline V gene. Here the CDR3 reads CASSEGLVGTGSEAFF.

The chain recombines TRBV20-1 with TRBJ1-1; with no DNA, the TCRdb D assignment of TRBD1 cannot be verified. This CDR3 has 16 amino acids. Germline CDR1 DFQATT, CDR2 SNEGSKA (reference sequence). The CDR3 spells CSARGTRGAAYTEAFF.

This chain uses TRBV19 with TRBJ2-2; TCRdb lists TRBD2, though no DNA is available to test this call. Germline values: CDR1 LNHDA, CDR2 SQIVND (reference sequence). This CDR3 contains 15 residues. CDR3 sequence: CASTHGGTNTGELFF.

The rearrangement uses TRBV21-1 and TRBJ1-2. TRBV21-1 is assigned pseudogene status. This CDR3 region has 12 residues. This chain's CDR3 is CARPHPGYGYTF.

The chain uses TRBV12-3 or TRBV12-4 and TRBJ1-2; TCRdb designates TRBD1, a call that cannot be tested without DNA. This CDR3 comprises 15 residues. The CDR3 is CASSSGHPANYGYTF.

This chain joins TRBV7-9 and TRBJ2-1. The CDR3 covers 14 residues. Germline CDR1 and CDR2: SEHNR and FQNEAQ (reference sequence). This CDR3 is CASNQRGSYNEQFF.

This sequence joins TRBV28 and TRBJ1-2; TCRdb's assignment of TRBD1 cannot be checked, as there is no DNA. The CDR3 loop spans 14 amino acids. The germline gives CDR1 MDHEN, CDR2 SYDVKM. This CDR3 is CASSSARQGGGYTF.

This CDR3 reads CASTIDRDSTDTQYF. This chain uses TRBV12-3 or TRBV12-4 with TRBJ2-3; TCRdb reports TRBD1, a call that lacks DNA to check it against. This CDR3 has 15 residues.

This rearrangement joins TRBV27 to TRBJ2-1; no DNA is available, so the TRBD1 call from TCRdb remains unchecked. The CDR3 contains 13 residues. CDR1 and CDR2 from the germline V gene are MNHEY and SMNVEV (reference sequence). CDR3 protein: CASSLTGPNEQFF.

V is TRBV7-2 and J is TRBJ2-1; TCRdb proposes TRBD1, but this gene call is untestable without DNA. Per the germline V gene, CDR1 is SGHTA and CDR2 is FQGNSA. The CDR3 sequence is 15 residues long. CDR3 sequence reads: CASSLGGTEGNEQFF.

V usage is TRBV20-1 and J usage is TRBJ2-7; TCRdb indicates TRBD2, and absent DNA this call remains unverified. Germline CDR1 reads DFQATT; CDR2 reads SNEGSKA (reference sequence). CDR3 length equals 14 residues. The CDR3 sequence: CSAPLPGLTSEQYF.

The chain links TRBV20-1 to TRBJ2-4; there is no DNA to check the TCRdb D call of TRBD1. The CDR3 runs 13 residues. Germline V gives CDR1 DFQATT, CDR2 SNEGSKA (reference sequence). CDR3 residues: CSAHREMKNIQYF.

J is TRBJ1-5 and V is TRBV19; TCRdb picks TRBD1, but there is no DNA to check that call. Per germline, CDR1 LNHDA and CDR2 SQIVND (reference sequence). The CDR3 contains 15 residues. This CDR3 reads CASSSGTGLDQPQHF.